Each of the 13 T cell receptor beta chains below was sequenced from the same sample in a study of blood T cell repertoires in COVID-19 (dated by TCRdb to 2018 to 2021). Library preparation employed the immunoSEQ multiplex PCR assay. Sourced from immuneACCESS, this table was stored by TCRdb with only in-frame sequences that have V and J called. A share of the clones is absent; for the studies checked, an unresolved V gene accounts for under half, and the remainder has no known explanation. The sample contains 95,000 to 150,000 clones, 84% of them found a single time. The ten largest clones take up approximately 3.9% of the sample. The source material was PBMCs or T cells enriched from blood (not recorded which). The receptor set was obtained from a woman aged 25 to 39 who had recovered from COVID-19.

The rearrangement joins TRBV5-5 to TRBJ2-1, with D uncertain. Trimming stripped 2 bases from V and 5 bases from J, with 20 bases between. The CDR3 has 17 amino acids. Germline V lookup: CDR1 SGHKS, CDR2 YYEKEE (reference sequence). CDR3 bases: TGTGCCAGCAGCTTCCGAGCGCCGATACCCAGTGACAATGAGCAGTTCTTC. Amino acid sequence: CASSFRAPIPSDNEQFF. The full variable domain, with the rest looked up from reference TRBV5-5 and TRBJ2-1, is DAGVTQSPTHLIKTRGQQVTLRCSPISGHKSVSWYQQVLGQGPQFIFQYYEKEERGRGNFPDRFSARQFPNYSSELNVNALLLGDSALYLCASSFRAPIPSDNEQFFGPGTRLTVL.

CDR3 region: CASREDRVSSTEAFF. In DNA, the CDR3 is TGCGCCAGCAGAGAAGACAGGGTTTCGAGCACTGAAGCTTTCTTT. V usage is TRBV5-1 and J usage is TRBJ1-1; 7 nucleotides line up with TRBD1. The CDR3 length is 15 residues. Germline V lookup: CDR1 SGHRS, CDR2 YFSETQ. V was pared by 5 bases and J by 4 bases, with 11 bases of the junction left unmatched.

The chain recombines TRBV29-1 with TRBJ2-7, with TRBD1 matching 11 bases. The V segment lost 4 bases and the J segment 6 bases; nucleotides outside the gene matches: 11. The CDR3 length is 15 residues. Germline V CDR1 and CDR2: SQVTM, ANQGSEA. CDR3 DNA: TGCAGCGTTGTAGGACAGGGGGCCTCTAGGGGCGAGCAGTACTTC. Translating gives CSVVGQGASRGEQYF.

V usage is TRBV6-5 and J usage is TRBJ1-2, with a weak D call TRBD1 (5 bases). The CDR3 loop spans 13 amino acids. V was clipped by 2 bases and J by 4 bases, with 8 bases between them. Germline values: CDR1 MNHEY, CDR2 SVGAGI. CDR3: CASSYQGGYGYTF. The CDR3 DNA reads as TGTGCCAGCAGTTACCAGGGAGGCTATGGCTACACCTTC.

The chain links TRBV7-9 to TRBJ2-7; no clear D gene. The germline CDR1 and CDR2 sequences are SEHNR and FQNEAQ (reference sequence). CDR3 length: 13 amino acids. The V end lost 5 bases, the J end lost 6 bases, and 14 bases lay between the germline ends. CDR3 protein: CASSPRGPSEQYF. In DNA form, the CDR3 reads TGTGCCAGCAGCCCCCGTGGCCCTAGCGAGCAGTACTTC.

A note on this clone: This CDR3 fails to terminate in the conserved phenylalanine or tryptophan, so it likely reflects a read error. The DNA is omitted, as the CDR3 cannot be located on it reliably, and the CDR3 follows TCRdb's listing. J is TRBJ1-1 and V is TRBV6-4. Germline V gives CDR1 MRHNA, CDR2 SNTAGT. A total of 12 residues make up the CDR3, ends included. The CDR3 is CASRDSFASLPK.

In the case of this clone: A junction end diverges from the germline sequence, so it may reflect a read error. V gene TRBV30 combines with J gene TRBJ2-7, with 7 bases lining up with TRBD1. CDR1 is GTSNPN and CDR2 is SVGIG in the germline V gene (reference sequence). The CDR3 is 14 residues long. This chain's CDR3 is CAWGTGQHSFEQYF. Here the CDR3 DNA reads TGTGCCTGGGGCACGGGACAGCACTCCTTCGAGCAGTACTTC.

DNA of the CDR3: TGTGCCAGCAGCCGCGGACAGGGCGCTAACTATGGCTACACCTTC. Residues: CASSRGQGANYGYTF. V gene TRBV6-2 or TRBV6-3 combines with J gene TRBJ1-2; 8 positions match TRBD1. V lost 6 bases to trimming and J lost 0 bases; unmatched junction nucleotides: 6. The germline V gene encodes CDR1 MNHEY and CDR2 SVGEGT. The CDR3 spans 15 residues.

CDR3 protein: CASSPRTSGWDTQYF. The CDR3 coding sequence is TGTGCCAGCAGCCCACGGACTAGCGGGTGGGATACGCAGTATTTT. This chain connects TRBV7-2 to TRBJ2-3; 11 nucleotides align to TRBD2. The germline V gene has CDR1 SGHTA and CDR2 FQGNSA. This CDR3 has 15 residues. V trimming: 5 bases; J trimming: 6 bases; junction bases outside the gene matches: 7.

This chain uses TRBV24-1 with TRBJ2-5, with D tentatively TRBD1 (5 bases). The germline gives CDR1 KGHDR, CDR2 SFDVKD. The CDR3 loop spans 15 amino acids. Trimming shortened V by 3 bases and J by 5 bases, and 15 bases separated the two germline ends. CDR3 protein: CATSDPQGYSETQYF. CDR3 nucleotide sequence: TGTGCCACCAGTGATCCCCAGGGTTACTCCGAGACCCAGTACTTC.

This clone was seen a handful of times. This sequence joins TRBV4-1 and TRBJ2-7; the D gene is possibly TRBD2 (6 bases). V lost 0 bases and J 4 bases, leaving 13 bases between the germline ends. CDR3 size: 15 residues. Germline values: CDR1 MGHRA, CDR2 YSYEKL. The CDR3 sequence is CASSQDAGLVYEQYF. CDR3 bases: TGCGCCAGCAGCCAAGACGCGGGACTGGTATACGAGCAGTACTTC.

The chain recombines TRBV25-1 with TRBJ2-1; 9 positions match TRBD1. V lost 2 bases and J lost 2; bases outside the gene matches: 1. This CDR3 is built from 15 residues. Germline V lookup: CDR1 MGHDK, CDR2 SYGVNS. CDR3 nucleotides: TGTGCCAGCAGTGAAACAGGGGGCGCCTACAATGAGCAGTTCTTC. Translation: CASSETGGAYNEQFF. The full variable domain, rest sourced from reference TRBV25-1 and TRBJ2-1, is EADIYQTPRYLVIGTGKKITLECSQTMGHDKMYWYQQDPGMELHLIHYSYGVNSTEKGDLSSESTVSRIRTEHFPLTLESARPSHTSQYLCASSETGGAYNEQFFGPGTRLTVL.

V gene TRBV28 combines with J gene TRBJ2-3, with D tentatively TRBD1 (5 bases). The V and J ends lost 3 bases and 4 bases respectively, with 11 bases between them. CDR1 and CDR2 (germline): MDHEN, SYDVKM. The CDR3 consists of 14 residues. In DNA form, the CDR3 reads TGTGCCAGCAGTTTTGGGGCAGGCTCAGATACGCAGTATTTT. This translates into CASSFGAGSDTQYF.